This TCR beta chain was identified during a study of cytomegalovirus exposure and HLA in healthy donors. In the study overall: Early released data had tens of millions of unique TCRs, all coming from HLA-typed donors. The study's findings and limits: Later findings reportedly placed an Asian-associated ancestry cluster below the roughly 670-donor mean for N-insertions.

The donors comprised healthy bone marrow donors. On this clone: No antigen is known for it. This CDR3 is also generated by other DNA sequences in the sample.

Amplification used 60 Vbeta primers and 13 Jbeta primers. Sequencing used immunoSEQ multiplex PCR; TCRdb keeps in-frame clones, though not all of them. The sample has 70,000 or so clones. Germline values: CDR1 SNHLY, CDR2 FYNNEI. V gave up 8 bases and J gave up 8 bases, with 12 bases separating them. The CDR3 totals 11 residues. This clonotype was obtained from a man in his forties in good health and CMV-seronegative. J is TRBJ1-2 and V is TRBV2; D is ambiguous. Sequencing used PBMCs. CDR3 protein: CASREYSGYTF. CDR3 DNA: TGTGCCAGCCGGGAGTATAGCGGCTACACCTTC. Full variable domain (outside the CDR3, taken from reference TRBV2 and TRBJ1-2): EPEVTQTPSHQVTQMGQEVILRCVPISNHLYFYWYRQILGQKVEFLVSFYNNEISEKSEIFDDQFSVERPDGSNFTLKIRSTKLEDSAMYFCASREYSGYTFGSGTRLTVV.